This T cell receptor (beta chain) originates from a study of cytomegalovirus exposure and HLA in healthy donors. Sequenced by immunoSEQ multiplex PCR; TCRdb stores in-frame clones only, minus some. The table shows over 250,000 clones, with about nine tenths occurring only once. On this clone: Its antigen is not identified.

Trimming left V 3 bases short and J 3 bases short, with 9 bases between. This CDR3 spans 13 amino acids. Germline V gives CDR1 MNHEY, CDR2 SMNVEV (reference sequence). Study-wide points: Cytomegalovirus association was assigned to 170 or so TCR beta chains. Testing in vitro showed a few CMV-associated chains specific for CMV antigens. The classifier, whose performance was assessed in both the original and validation cohorts, reportedly diagnosed cytomegalovirus status with high specificity and sensitivity.

The chain combines TRBV27 with TRBJ2-7; D not certain. The source of this sequence is a woman in her thirties in good health and CMV-seropositive. Material for sequencing was PBMCs. The CDR3 loop reads CASSFSSDYEQYF. As DNA, the CDR3 is TGTGCCAGCAGTTTTTCGTCGGACTACGAGCAGTACTTC.